The present T cell receptor (beta chain) was sequenced within a study of shared clonotypes between healthy human individuals. Trimming removed 5 bases from V and 1 base from J, with 14 bases in between. From germline, CDR1 is MDHEN and CDR2 SYDVKM. CDR3 length: 15 amino acids. The donor population consisted of healthy HIV-negative adults with no recent acute infections or vaccinations. Per the original data handling: Because ImmunoSEQ provided only junction sequences with no quality scores, the filtering differed. Data came from immunoSEQ multiplex PCR; TCRdb stores just in-frame clones and leaves some out. That table supplies the V and J calls and clone size; D and trimming were determined from the DNA. The repertoire holds 950,000 to 1,200,000 clones, with about 80% as singletons. Overall study results and limits: A handful of donors shared about 4.5% of their naive CD4 clonotypes. Clonotype sharing across donors was expected to vary with sequencing depth.

Regarding this clone: Its antigen is not known.

What was sequenced was memory CD4+ T cells from PBMCs. Documented subset: CD45RA-negative fraction. V gene TRBV28 combines with J gene TRBJ1-2; D ambiguous. This TCR derives from a man between 18 and 35 years old in good health. Some clones in this sample may be carry-over from other donors' samples. CDR3 DNA sequence: TGTGCCAGCAGTGCGAGTCGCGACTATAACTATGGCTACACCTTC. Translation gives CASSASRDYNYGYTF.